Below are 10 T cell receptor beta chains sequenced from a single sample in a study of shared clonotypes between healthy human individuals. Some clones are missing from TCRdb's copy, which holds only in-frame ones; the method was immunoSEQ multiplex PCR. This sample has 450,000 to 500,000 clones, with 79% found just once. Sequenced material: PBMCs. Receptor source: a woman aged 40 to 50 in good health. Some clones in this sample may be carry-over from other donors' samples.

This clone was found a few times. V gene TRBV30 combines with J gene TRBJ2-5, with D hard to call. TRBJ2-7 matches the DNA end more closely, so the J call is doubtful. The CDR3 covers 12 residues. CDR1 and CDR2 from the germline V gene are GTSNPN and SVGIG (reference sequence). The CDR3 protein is CAWSVREYEQYF. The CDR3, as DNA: TGTGCCTGGAGTGTTAGGGAATACGAGCAGTACTTC.

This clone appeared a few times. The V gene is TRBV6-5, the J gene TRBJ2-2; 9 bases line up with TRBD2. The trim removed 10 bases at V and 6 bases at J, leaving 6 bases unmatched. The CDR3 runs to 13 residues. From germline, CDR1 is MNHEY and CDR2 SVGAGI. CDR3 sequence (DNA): TGTGCCACCTTAGCGGGAGTAGCCGGGGAGCTGTTTTTT. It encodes CATLAGVAGELFF.

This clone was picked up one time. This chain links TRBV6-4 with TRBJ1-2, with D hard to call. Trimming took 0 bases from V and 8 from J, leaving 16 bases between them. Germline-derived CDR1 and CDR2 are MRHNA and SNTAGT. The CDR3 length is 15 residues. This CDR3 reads CASSDSDVGSRGYTF. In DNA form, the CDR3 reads TGTGCCAGCAGTGACTCGGATGTAGGCAGCAGGGGCTACACCTTC.

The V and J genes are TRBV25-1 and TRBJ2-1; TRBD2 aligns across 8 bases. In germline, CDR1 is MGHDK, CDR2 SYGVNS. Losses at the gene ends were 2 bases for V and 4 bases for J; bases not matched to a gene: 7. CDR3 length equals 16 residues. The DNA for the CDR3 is TGTGCCAGCAGTGAACCAGCGGGAGTAGGGTACAATGAGCAGTTCTTC. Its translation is CASSEPAGVGYNEQFF.

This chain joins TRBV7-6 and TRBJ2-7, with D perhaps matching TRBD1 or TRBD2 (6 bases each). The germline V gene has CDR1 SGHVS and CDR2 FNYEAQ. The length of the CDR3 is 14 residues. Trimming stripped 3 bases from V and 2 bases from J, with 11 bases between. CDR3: CASSFGGAAYEQYF. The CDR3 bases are TGTGCCAGCAGCTTCGGGGGCGCGGCCTACGAGCAGTACTTC.

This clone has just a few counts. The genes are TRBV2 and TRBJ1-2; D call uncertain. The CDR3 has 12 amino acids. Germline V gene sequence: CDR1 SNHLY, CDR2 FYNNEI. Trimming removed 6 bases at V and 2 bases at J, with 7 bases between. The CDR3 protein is CASRGGNYGYTF. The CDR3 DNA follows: TGTGCCAGCAGGGGAGGAAACTATGGCTACACCTTC.

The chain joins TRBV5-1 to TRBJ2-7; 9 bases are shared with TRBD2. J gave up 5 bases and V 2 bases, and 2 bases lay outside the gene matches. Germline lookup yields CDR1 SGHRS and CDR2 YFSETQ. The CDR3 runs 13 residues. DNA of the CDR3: TGCGCCAGCAGCTTAAGCGGGAGGAACGAGCAGTACTTC. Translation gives CASSLSGRNEQYF.

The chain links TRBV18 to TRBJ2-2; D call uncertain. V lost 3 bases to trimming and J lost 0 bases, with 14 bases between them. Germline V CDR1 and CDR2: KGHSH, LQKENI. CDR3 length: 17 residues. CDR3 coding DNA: TGTGCCAGCTCACCGGGCACAGCCAGACCGAACACCGGGGAGCTGTTTTTT. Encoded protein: CASSPGTARPNTGELFF.

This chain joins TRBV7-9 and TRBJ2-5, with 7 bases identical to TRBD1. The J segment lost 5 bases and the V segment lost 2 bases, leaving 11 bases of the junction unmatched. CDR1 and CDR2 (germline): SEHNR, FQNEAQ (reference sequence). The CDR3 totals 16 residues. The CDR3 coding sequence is TGTGCCAGCAGCTTACGACAGGGTTTATCGCGGGAGACCCAGTACTTC. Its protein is CASSLRQGLSRETQYF.

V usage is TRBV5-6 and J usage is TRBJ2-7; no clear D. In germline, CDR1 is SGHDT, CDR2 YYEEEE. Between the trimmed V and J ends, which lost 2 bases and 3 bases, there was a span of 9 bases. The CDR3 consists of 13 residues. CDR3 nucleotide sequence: TGTGCCAGCAGCTTAGGAGCCGTCTACGAGCAGTACTTC. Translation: CASSLGAVYEQYF.